The 26 T cell receptor beta chains given below trace back to one sample, sequenced in a study of cytomegalovirus exposure and HLA in healthy donors. Clones were sequenced by immunoSEQ multiplex PCR, and TCRdb holds only the in-frame ones, with some missing. The sample consists of around 400,000 clones, more than 80% of them appearing once. The sample taken for sequencing was PBMCs. The origin of the receptors is a young woman in good health and CMV-seronegative.

The V and J genes are TRBV18 and TRBJ1-1; weak D call: TRBD1 (6 bases). The CDR3 totals 14 residues. Deletions cut 3 bases from V and 4 bases from J, with 12 bases between. In germline, CDR1 is KGHSH, CDR2 LQKENI. As DNA, the CDR3 is TGTGCCAGCTCACCCGACAGGTTAGGCACTGAAGCTTTCTTT. Its translation: CASSPDRLGTEAFF.

CDR3 in DNA: TGTGCCACCAAAAGACAGGAAGCCTTGAACACTGAAGCTTTCTTT. Translated: CATKRQEALNTEAFF. The chain carries TRBV19 and TRBJ1-1, with D perhaps matching TRBD1 (6 bases). CDR1 is LNHDA and CDR2 is SQIVND in the germline V gene (reference sequence). V lost 10 bases, J lost 0 bases, and 18 bases lay in between. This CDR3 has 15 residues.

A few counts support this clone. This rearrangement joins TRBV7-9 to TRBJ1-1; unclear D gene. CDR1 is SEHNR, CDR2 FQNEAQ, per germline (reference sequence). This CDR3 contains 12 residues. V lost 6 bases, J lost 4 bases, and 9 bases lay in between. The CDR3 loop reads CASRTRGTEAFF. The CDR3 region has the DNA TGTGCCAGCAGGACGAGAGGCACTGAAGCTTTCTTT. Complete variable domain (other parts from reference TRBV7-9 and TRBJ1-1): DTGVSQNPRHKITKRGQNVTFRCDPISEHNRLYWYRQTLGQGPEFLTYFQNEAQLEKSRLLSDRFSAERPKGSFSTLEIQRTEQGDSAMYLCASRTRGTEAFFGQGTRLTVV.

The V and J genes are TRBV28 and TRBJ1-5; 7 bases fit TRBD1. Germline loops: CDR1 MDHEN, CDR2 SYDVKM. The CDR3 is made up of 14 amino acids. The V segment lost 4 bases and the J segment 7 bases; nucleotides outside the gene matches: 7. This CDR3 reads CASSYTGVSQPQHF. DNA of the CDR3: TGTGCCAGCAGTTACACAGGGGTAAGCCAGCCCCAGCATTTT.

The J gene is TRBJ1-1, the V gene TRBV2; 11 bases agree with TRBD1. The V and J ends lost 5 bases and 3 bases, in that order; junction bases with no gene match: 2. This CDR3 is 14 amino acids long. Germline loops: CDR1 SNHLY, CDR2 FYNNEI. The CDR3 DNA follows: TGTGCCAGCAGTCGGACAGGGGGCTACACTGAAGCTTTCTTT. Protein: CASSRTGGYTEAFF.

This chain links TRBV11-2 with TRBJ2-7, with 8 bases matching TRBD2. Germline values: CDR1 SGHAT, CDR2 FQNNGV. Germline trimming cut 5 bases from V and 3 bases from J; bases unmatched to any gene: 3. There are 13 residues in the CDR3. CDR3 residues: CASSIAGGYEQYF. The CDR3 coding sequence is TGTGCCAGCAGCATCGCGGGAGGCTACGAGCAGTACTTC.

In this sample, this clone turned up once. CDR3 sequence (DNA): TGTGCCTGGAGCCCGGGACTAGCGGGGGTCGATGAGCAGTTCTTC. Translating it yields CAWSPGLAGVDEQFF. This rearrangement joins TRBV30 to TRBJ2-1; 14 bases align to TRBD2. Trimming cost V 3 bases and J 8 bases; bases outside gene matches: 6. Germline V gives CDR1 GTSNPN, CDR2 SVGIG (reference sequence). The CDR3 length is 15 residues.

Remarks on this clone: Distinct nucleotide sequences in the sample also encode this CDR3. The V gene is TRBV27, the J gene TRBJ2-7; D might be TRBD1 (5 bases). The CDR3 totals 13 residues. Trimming removed 3 bases at V and 2 bases at J, with 8 bases between. Germline V gene lookup returns CDR1 MNHEY and CDR2 SMNVEV (reference sequence). The CDR3 region has the DNA TGTGCCAGCAGTTTGGGGCAGACCTACGAGCAGTACTTC. This encodes CASSLGQTYEQYF.

The chain has TRBV19 and TRBJ2-7; 7 positions agree with TRBD2. The V gene's germline CDR1 is LNHDA and CDR2 SQIVND (reference sequence). The trim removed 5 bases at V and 6 bases at J, leaving 10 bases unmatched. The CDR3 extends over 14 amino acids. CDR3 sequence: CASSPGTTIGEQYF. As DNA, the CDR3 is TGTGCCAGTAGTCCGGGGACTACAATAGGCGAGCAGTACTTC.

The chain links TRBV4-1 to TRBJ2-5; tentatively, D is TRBD2 (6 bases). This CDR3 is 17 amino acids long. The V gene lost 5 bases and the J gene lost 2 bases, with 21 bases spanning the gap. The germline gives CDR1 MGHRA, CDR2 YSYEKL. The CDR3 here is CASSGTSDKIRQETQYF. Written as DNA, the CDR3 is TGCGCCAGCAGCGGGACTTCTGATAAGATTCGTCAAGAGACCCAGTACTTC.

The chain uses TRBV9 and TRBJ2-7; 8 bases are shared with TRBD2. The CDR3 covers 16 residues. J lost 7 bases, V lost 3 bases, and 15 bases had no gene match. Germline V lookup: CDR1 SGDLS, CDR2 YYNGEE. CDR3 protein: CASSGNREGETREQYF. The CDR3 bases are TGTGCCAGCAGCGGTAACCGGGAGGGAGAGACTCGAGAGCAGTACTTC.

V gene TRBV27 combines with J gene TRBJ2-3; possibly TRBD1 for D (5 bases). V shed 5 bases and J shed 8 bases, with 14 bases lying between them. Germline CDR1 MNHEY, CDR2 SMNVEV (reference sequence). The CDR3 loop spans 13 amino acids. CDR3 nucleotides: TGTGCCAGCAGTGCCAGGGTTCAAGGTACGCAGTATTTT. It yields the protein CASSARVQGTQYF.

The chain links TRBV10-3 to TRBJ2-2, with 12 bases lining up with TRBD2. The CDR3 contains 16 residues. The J segment lost 2 bases and the V segment lost 6 bases, leaving 4 bases of the junction unmatched. In germline, CDR1 is ENHRY, CDR2 SYGVKD. CDR3 in DNA: TGTGCCATCAGAACTAGCGGGAGGCCCAACACCGGGGAGCTGTTTTTT. Its protein is CAIRTSGRPNTGELFF.

This clone has just a few counts. The chain employs TRBV4-2 and TRBJ2-1; D perhaps matches TRBD2 (8 bases). This CDR3 is built from 17 residues. Trimming took off 1 base at V and 0 bases at J, with 13 bases between the two ends. Per germline, CDR1 LGHNA and CDR2 YNFKEQ. CDR3 amino acids: CASSQVSGDSSYNEQFF. In DNA form, the CDR3 reads TGTGCCAGCAGCCAAGTTAGCGGGGACAGCTCCTACAATGAGCAGTTCTTC.

This chain uses TRBV5-1 with TRBJ2-3; the D gene is possibly TRBD2 (6 bases). This CDR3 has 16 amino acids. The ends were cut back, 0 bases at V and 0 bases at J, with 11 bases in the middle. The germline CDR1 and CDR2 sequences are SGHRS and YFSETQ. The CDR3 sequence is CASSLESSGSTDTQYF. CDR3 DNA: TGCGCCAGCAGCTTGGAGAGCAGCGGGAGCACAGATACGCAGTATTTT.

The V gene is TRBV5-1, the J gene TRBJ2-7, with D possibly matching TRBD1 (6 bases). Trimming took off 3 bases at V and 6 bases at J, with 16 bases between the two ends. The CDR3 runs 14 residues. The germline gives CDR1 SGHRS, CDR2 YFSETQ. The CDR3: CASSSGWGLGEQYF. DNA of the CDR3: TGCGCCAGCAGCTCAGGATGGGGGCTGGGCGAGCAGTACTTC.

This clone was seen just once. The rearrangement links TRBV4-1 to TRBJ1-6; D not certain. The length of the CDR3 is 17 residues. V was shortened by 0 bases and J by 6 bases, with 15 bases between the two germline ends. CDR1 and CDR2 (germline): MGHRA, YSYEKL. CDR3 in amino acids: CASSQDQRPGLNSPLHF. The CDR3 DNA reads TGCGCCAGCAGCCAAGATCAGAGACCTGGACTTAATTCACCCCTCCACTTT.

The chain couples TRBV6-4 to TRBJ2-3, with unresolved D. The CDR3 contains 15 residues. Per the germline V gene, CDR1 is MRHNA and CDR2 is SNTAGT. V was pared by 6 bases and J by 2 bases, with 15 bases between. The DNA of the CDR3 is TGTGCCAGCAGCACCACACACCAGGACACAGATACGCAGTATTTT. Encoded protein: CASSTTHQDTDTQYF.

This clone was observed once. The rearrangement joins TRBV18 to TRBJ1-4, with D unclear. V was cut by 5 bases and J by 6 bases, with 16 bases left in between. Looked up from germline, CDR1 is KGHSH and CDR2 is LQKENI. The CDR3 covers 15 residues. CDR3 in DNA: TGTGCCAGCTCAATTATACGGACTGGGGATGAAAAACTGTTTTTT. Protein product: CASSIIRTGDEKLFF.

This clone was seen a single time. The chain is built from TRBV6-4 and TRBJ2-1; 7 bases line up with TRBD2. Germline CDR1 and CDR2: MRHNA and SNTAGT. The CDR3 covers 15 residues. Trimming removed 2 bases from V and 8 bases from J; junction bases left unmatched: 9. CDR3 nucleotides: TGTGCCAGCAGTGACCGACTAGCATCACTTGATGAGCAGTTCTTC. As protein: CASSDRLASLDEQFF.

The V gene is TRBV27, the J gene TRBJ1-4; D is perhaps TRBD1 (5 bases). Per the germline V gene, CDR1 is MNHEY and CDR2 is SMNVEV (reference sequence). Trimming cost V 2 bases and J 4 bases, with 17 bases left between them. The CDR3 contains 17 residues. The CDR3 DNA reads as TGTGCCAGCAGTTTAATAGGGCCGGGGGGGATTAATGAAAAACTGTTTTTT. This codes for CASSLIGPGGINEKLFF.

This chain joins TRBV29-1 and TRBJ2-7, with D possibly being TRBD1 (6 bases). This CDR3 comprises 13 residues. Germline CDR1 reads SQVTM; CDR2 reads ANQGSEA. Between the trimmed V and J ends, which lost 4 bases and 6 bases, there was a span of 16 bases. The CDR3 reads CSVATGYDGEQYF. As DNA, the CDR3 is TGCAGCGTTGCGACAGGTTACGATGGCGAGCAGTACTTC.

Remarks on this clone: The DNA is left out, because the CDR3 cannot be placed on it with certainty; the CDR3 is given as TCRdb lists it. This chain links TRBV5-6 with TRBJ2-6; the D call TRBD1 from the table was never checked on the DNA. Germline V gene lookup returns CDR1 SGHDT and CDR2 YYEEEE. Including both end residues, the CDR3 is 15 amino acids long. This chain's CDR3 is CASSLVGAGANVLTF.

The chain combines TRBV25-1 with TRBJ1-1, with 8 bases matching TRBD1. V lost 0 bases and J lost 4; bases outside the gene matches: 4. The germline gives CDR1 MGHDK, CDR2 SYGVNS. There are 15 residues in the CDR3. In DNA form, the CDR3 reads TGTGCCAGCAGTGAATATCTCACAGGGGGCACTGAAGCTTTCTTT. This codes for CASSEYLTGGTEAFF.

V usage is TRBV18 and J usage is TRBJ2-1, with 7 bases identical to TRBD1. There are 16 residues in the CDR3. Germline loops: CDR1 KGHSH, CDR2 LQKENI. V lost 0 bases, J lost 4 bases, and 6 bases stayed unmatched. The DNA for the CDR3 is TGTGCCAGCTCACCACCCTGGGACAGAGGGTACAATGAGCAGTTCTTC. It is translated as CASSPPWDRGYNEQFF.

This clone was observed a single time. V is TRBV5-1 and J is TRBJ2-1, with 13 bases aligning to TRBD2. This CDR3 has 16 residues. The germline gives CDR1 SGHRS, CDR2 YFSETQ. Trimming took 7 bases from V and 4 from J; bases not matched to a gene: 8. The CDR3 DNA reads as TGCGCCAGCCAAGTACTAGCGGGAGGGCATTACAATGAGCAGTTCTTC. Its protein product is CASQVLAGGHYNEQFF.